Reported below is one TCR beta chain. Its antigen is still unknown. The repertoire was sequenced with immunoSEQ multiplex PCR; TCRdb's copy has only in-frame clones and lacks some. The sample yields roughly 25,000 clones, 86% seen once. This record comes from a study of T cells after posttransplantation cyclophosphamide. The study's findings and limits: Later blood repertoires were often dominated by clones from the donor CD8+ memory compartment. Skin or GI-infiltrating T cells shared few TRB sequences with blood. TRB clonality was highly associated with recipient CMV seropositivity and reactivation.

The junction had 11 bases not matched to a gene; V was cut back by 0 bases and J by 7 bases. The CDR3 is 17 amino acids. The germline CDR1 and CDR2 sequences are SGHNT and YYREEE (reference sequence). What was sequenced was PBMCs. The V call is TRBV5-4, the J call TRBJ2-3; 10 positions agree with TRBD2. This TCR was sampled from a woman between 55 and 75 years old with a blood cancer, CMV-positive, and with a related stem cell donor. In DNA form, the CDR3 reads TGTGCCAGCAGCTTGGTAGCGGGAGGCCGGGCTGAGAATACGCAGTATTTT. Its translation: CASSLVAGGRAENTQYF. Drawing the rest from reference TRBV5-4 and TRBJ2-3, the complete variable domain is ETGVTQSPTHLIKTRGQQVTLRCSSQSGHNTVSWYQQALGQGPQFIFQYYREEENGRGNFPPRFSGLQFPNYSSELNVNALELDDSALYLCASSLVAGGRAENTQYFGPGTRLTVL.